The 3 T cell receptor beta chains listed next were all sequenced from one sample in a study of T cell responses to AZD1222 COVID-19 vaccine. Clones were read by immunoSEQ multiplex PCR, and TCRdb kept only the in-frame ones, dropping some. The sample has some 130,000 clones, about 90% seen once. The specimen comprised peripheral blood, sampled on day 0 of AZD1222 vaccination. Receptors were obtained from an adult in good health.

This clone was seen more than once but under ten times. The J gene is TRBJ1-2, the V gene TRBV19, with 7 bases identical to TRBD1. The CDR3 has 13 amino acids. Per germline, CDR1 LNHDA and CDR2 SQIVND (reference sequence). The V gene end was trimmed by 8 bases and the J gene end by 8 bases; junction bases not matched to a gene: 11. In DNA form, the CDR3 reads TGTGCCAGTGAGTCCTCCAGGGGGAGCGGCTACACCTTC. It is translated as CASESSRGSGYTF. The full variable domain, rest sourced from reference TRBV19 and TRBJ1-2, is DGGITQSPKYLFRKEGQNVTLSCEQNLNHDAMYWYRQDPGQGLRLIYYSQIVNDFQKGDIAEGYSVSREKKESFPLTVTSAQKNPTAFYLCASESSRGSGYTFGSGTRLTVV.

V is TRBV27 and J is TRBJ1-2; 8 nucleotides line up with TRBD1. The trim removed 6 bases at V and 4 bases at J, leaving 7 bases unmatched. From germline, CDR1 is MNHEY and CDR2 SMNVEV (reference sequence). CDR3 length: 14 amino acids. The CDR3 coding sequence is TGTGCCAGCAGGGCAGGACAGGGACGCTATGGCTACACCTTC. Protein sequence: CASRAGQGRYGYTF.

V gene TRBV19 combines with J gene TRBJ2-2; TRBD2 agrees at 8 bases. The CDR3 is 17 residues long. Trimming took 9 bases from V and 2 from J; bases not matched to a gene: 14. Germline CDR1 reads LNHDA; CDR2 reads SQIVND (reference sequence). CDR3 in DNA: TGTGCCAGCACGAATCGGGAGGGGCCCTTAAACACCGGGGAGCTGTTTTTT. As protein: CASTNREGPLNTGELFF.